This TCR beta chain was retrieved from a study of beta chain features in type 1 diabetes. Study-wide findings and caveats: PCR might show a preference for shorter templates, equally across patients and controls. Shortening of TCRB CDR3s, moderate but significant, appeared in all four CD4+ subsets of Type 1 diabetes patients. VDJ junctions sequenced from type 1 diabetes patients showed fewer insertions and more deletions.

The sequenced template was cDNA made from the entire isolated RNA. Method: immunoSEQ multiplex PCR; TCRdb's copy keeps in-frame clones and lacks some. The sample holds roughly 700,000 clones, roughly 12% seen once. In this sample, this clone turned up a few times. Antigen: not known. This CDR3 comprises 14 residues. In germline, CDR1 is GTSNPN, CDR2 SVGIG (reference sequence). V lost 2 bases to trimming and J lost 5 bases, with 15 bases between them. The sequenced sample consisted of naive CD4+ T cells from blood. This rearrangement joins TRBV30 to TRBJ1-1; possible D gene TRBD1, 6 bases. This TCR came from a man aged 18 to 30 with type 1 diabetes. The CDR3 region has the DNA TGTGCCTGGAGTTCTGACCCGGGACAAACTGAAGCTTTCTTT. Amino acids: CAWSSDPGQTEAFF.